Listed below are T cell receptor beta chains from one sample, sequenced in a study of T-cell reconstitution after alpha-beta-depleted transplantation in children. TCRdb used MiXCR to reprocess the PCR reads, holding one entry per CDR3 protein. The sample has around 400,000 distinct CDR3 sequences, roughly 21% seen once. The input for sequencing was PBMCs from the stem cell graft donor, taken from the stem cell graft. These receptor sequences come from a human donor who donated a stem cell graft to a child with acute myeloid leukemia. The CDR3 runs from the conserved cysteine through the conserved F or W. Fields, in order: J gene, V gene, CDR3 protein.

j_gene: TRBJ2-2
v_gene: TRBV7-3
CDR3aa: CASSKGLAGGSGELFF

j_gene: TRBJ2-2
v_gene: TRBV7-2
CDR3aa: CASSANHGELFF

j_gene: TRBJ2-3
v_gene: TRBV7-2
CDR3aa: CASSLAGDLDTQYF

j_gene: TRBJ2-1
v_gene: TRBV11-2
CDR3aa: CASSLDSAGEAYNEQFF

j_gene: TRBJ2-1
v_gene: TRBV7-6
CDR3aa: CASSPRGDGNEQFF

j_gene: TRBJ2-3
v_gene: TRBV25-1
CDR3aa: CASSEGTGPQTQYF

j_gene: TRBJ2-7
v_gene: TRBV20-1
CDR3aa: CSAIRLAGGPYEQYF

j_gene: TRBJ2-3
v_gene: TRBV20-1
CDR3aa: CSARPDSSDTQYF

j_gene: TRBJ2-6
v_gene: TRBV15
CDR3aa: CATRDSTGGFGANVLTF

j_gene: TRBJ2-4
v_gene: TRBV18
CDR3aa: CASSSPVGLDIQYF

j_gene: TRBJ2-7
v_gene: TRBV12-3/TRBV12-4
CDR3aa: CASSLVSGLADEQYF

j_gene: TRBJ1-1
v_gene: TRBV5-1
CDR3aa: CASSLDKGEAFF

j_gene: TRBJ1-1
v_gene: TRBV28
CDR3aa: CASILPASNTEAFF

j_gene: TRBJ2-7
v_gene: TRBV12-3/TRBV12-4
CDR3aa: CASRTSGRSEQYF

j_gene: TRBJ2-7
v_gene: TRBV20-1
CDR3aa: CSASRLAGDVDEQYF

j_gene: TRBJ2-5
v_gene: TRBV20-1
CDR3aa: CSASSGGGKETQYF

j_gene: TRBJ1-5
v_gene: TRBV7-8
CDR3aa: CASRPPGGQPQHF

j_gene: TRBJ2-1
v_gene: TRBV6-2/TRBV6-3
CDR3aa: CASSYSNVKGYNEQFF

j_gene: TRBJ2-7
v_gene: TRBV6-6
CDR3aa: CASLGRPYEQYF

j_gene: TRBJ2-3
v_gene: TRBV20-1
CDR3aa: CSASLEGDADTQYF

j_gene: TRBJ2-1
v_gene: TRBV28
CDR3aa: CASSPFRGSTRQFF

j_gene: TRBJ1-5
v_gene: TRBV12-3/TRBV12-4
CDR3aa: CASSFGSINQPQHF

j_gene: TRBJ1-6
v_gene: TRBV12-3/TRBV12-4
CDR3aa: CASSLERNSPLHF

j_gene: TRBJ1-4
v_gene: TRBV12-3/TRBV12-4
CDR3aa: CASSPGTGGTEKLFF

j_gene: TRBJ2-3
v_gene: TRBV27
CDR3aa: CATHTDRTRTDTQYF

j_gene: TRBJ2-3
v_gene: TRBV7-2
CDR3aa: CASSLSPTRLAIDTQYF

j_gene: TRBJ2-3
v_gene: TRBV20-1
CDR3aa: CSADSAGDTQYF

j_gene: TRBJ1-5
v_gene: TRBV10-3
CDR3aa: CAISEWETAQPQHF

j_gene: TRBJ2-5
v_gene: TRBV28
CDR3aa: CASSFQAGGQETQYF

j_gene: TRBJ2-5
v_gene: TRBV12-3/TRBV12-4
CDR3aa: CASSPSRASGWQETQYF

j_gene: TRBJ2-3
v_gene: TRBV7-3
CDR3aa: CASSSPGLGDTQYF

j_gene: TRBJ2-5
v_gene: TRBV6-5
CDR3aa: CASRNQETQYF

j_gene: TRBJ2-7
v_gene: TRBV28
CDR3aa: CASNTGQVYEQYF

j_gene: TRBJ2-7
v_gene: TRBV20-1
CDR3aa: CSARSRDSYYEQYF

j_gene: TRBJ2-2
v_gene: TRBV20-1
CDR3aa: CSAGRQGLGTGELFF

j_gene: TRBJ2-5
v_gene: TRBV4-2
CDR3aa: CASSPRERETQYF

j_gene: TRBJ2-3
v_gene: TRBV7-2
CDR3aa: CASSRGGQGRTDTQYF

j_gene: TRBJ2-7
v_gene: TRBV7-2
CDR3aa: CASSFTAGSYYEQYF

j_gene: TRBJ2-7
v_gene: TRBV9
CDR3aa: CASSLRPTGREQYF

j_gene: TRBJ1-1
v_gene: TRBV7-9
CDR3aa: CASSDMNTEAFF

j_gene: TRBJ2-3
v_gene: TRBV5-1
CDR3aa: CASSFLSGGSTDTQYF